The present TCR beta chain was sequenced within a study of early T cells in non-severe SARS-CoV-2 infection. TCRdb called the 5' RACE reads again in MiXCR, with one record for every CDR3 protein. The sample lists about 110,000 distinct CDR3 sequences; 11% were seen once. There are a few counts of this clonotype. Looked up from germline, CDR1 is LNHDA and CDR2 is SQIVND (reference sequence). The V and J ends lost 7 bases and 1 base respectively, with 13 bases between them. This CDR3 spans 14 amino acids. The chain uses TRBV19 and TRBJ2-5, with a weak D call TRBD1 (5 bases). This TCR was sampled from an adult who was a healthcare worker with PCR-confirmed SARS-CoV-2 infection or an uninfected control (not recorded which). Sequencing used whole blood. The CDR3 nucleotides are TGTGCCAGTAACTCAGGACACCTCCAAGAGACCCAGTACTTC. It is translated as CASNSGHLQETQYF.